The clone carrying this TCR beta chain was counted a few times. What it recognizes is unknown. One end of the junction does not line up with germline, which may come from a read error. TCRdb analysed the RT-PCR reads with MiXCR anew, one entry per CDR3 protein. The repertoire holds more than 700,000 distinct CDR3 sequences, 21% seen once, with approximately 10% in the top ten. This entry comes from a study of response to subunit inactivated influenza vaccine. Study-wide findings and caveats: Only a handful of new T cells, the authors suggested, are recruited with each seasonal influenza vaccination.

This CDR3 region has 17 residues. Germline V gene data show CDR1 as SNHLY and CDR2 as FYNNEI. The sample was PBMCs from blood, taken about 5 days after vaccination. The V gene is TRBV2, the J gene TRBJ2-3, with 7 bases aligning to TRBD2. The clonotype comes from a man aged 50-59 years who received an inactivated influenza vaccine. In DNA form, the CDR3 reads TGTGCCAGCAGTGAATTAGGGCGGGAGAGACGCACAAATACGCAGTATTTT. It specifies CASSELGRERRTNTQYF.